This entry lists 9 T cell receptor beta chains sequenced from one sample in a study of beta chain features in type 1 diabetes. Study findings and constraints: Shortening of TCRB CDR3s, moderate but significant, appeared in all four CD4+ subsets of Type 1 diabetes patients.

Antigen specificity for these receptors is unknown. Reverse transcription of all isolated RNA meant that expressed TCRB transcripts were sequenced. TCRdb's copy holds only in-frame clones and misses some; the assay was immunoSEQ multiplex PCR. Here the sample spans around 710,000 clones, roughly an eighth being singletons. Source material: naive CD4+ T cells from blood. Receptors originate from a man aged 25-40 years with type 1 diabetes.

The CDR3 loop reads CASSFISSALYNEQFF. In nucleotides, the CDR3 is TGTGCCAGCAGCTTTATCTCTAGCGCACTTTACAATGAGCAGTTCTTC. V and J are TRBV5-6 and TRBJ2-1, with D perhaps matching TRBD2 (6 bases). Trimming cost V 2 bases and J 4 bases, with 16 bases left between them. CDR3 length: 16 amino acids. Germline CDR1 is SGHDT and CDR2 is YYEEEE. The full variable domain, in which reference TRBV5-6 and TRBJ2-1 provide the parts outside the CDR3, is DAGVTQSPTHLIKTRGQQVTLRCSPKSGHDTVSWYQQALGQGPQFIFQYYEEEERQRGNFPDRFSGHQFPNYSSELNVNALLLGDSALYLCASSFISSALYNEQFFGPGTRLTVL.

This clone was found a few times. This chain links TRBV5-4 with TRBJ1-2; no reliable D call. Germline CDR1 and CDR2: SGHNT and YYREEE (reference sequence). Trimming shortened V by 0 bases and J by 6 bases, and 9 bases separated the two germline ends. This CDR3 has 13 amino acids. The DNA of the CDR3 is TGTGCCAGCAGCTTGGACGGGTATCATGGCTACACCTTC. This gives the protein CASSLDGYHGYTF. The complete variable domain, with remaining parts taken from reference TRBV5-4 and TRBJ1-2, reads ETGVTQSPTHLIKTRGQQVTLRCSSQSGHNTVSWYQQALGQGPQFIFQYYREEENGRGNFPPRFSGLQFPNYSSELNVNALELDDSALYLCASSLDGYHGYTFGSGTRLTVV.

There are a few counts of this clone. The rearrangement links TRBV28 to TRBJ2-2, with TRBD1 matching over 8 bases. The J segment lost 3 bases and the V segment lost 5 bases, leaving 2 bases of the junction unmatched. Germline CDR1 MDHEN, CDR2 SYDVKM. The CDR3 is 14 residues long. CDR3 in amino acids: CASSVGQDTGELFF. The CDR3 DNA reads as TGTGCCAGCAGTGTGGGACAGGACACCGGGGAGCTGTTTTTT.

This clone has more than one count but fewer than ten. The chain uses TRBV16 and TRBJ1-5; 8 bases match TRBD1. In germline, CDR1 is KGHSY, CDR2 FQNENV. The length of the CDR3 is 15 residues. V dropped 5 bases and J dropped 5; count of bases not matched to a gene: 8. The chain's CDR3 is CASSDGQGGYQPQHF. In nucleotides, the CDR3 is TGTGCCAGCAGCGATGGACAGGGTGGGTATCAGCCCCAGCATTTT. Combining the CDR3 with reference TRBV16 and TRBJ1-5 gives the whole variable domain GEEVAQTPKHLVRGEGQKAKLYCAPIKGHSYVFWYQQVLKNEFKFLISFQNENVFDETGMPKERFSAKCLPNSPCSLEIQATKLEDSAVYFCASSDGQGGYQPQHFGDGTRLSIL.

This clone was picked up a small number of times. V gene TRBV6-5 combines with J gene TRBJ1-2, with a tentative D call TRBD1 (6 bases). The CDR3 covers 14 residues. Per germline, CDR1 MNHEY and CDR2 SVGAGI. Trimming removed 7 bases from V and 1 base from J, with 13 bases in between. CDR3 sequence: CASIPTGFNYGYTF. In nucleotides, the CDR3 is TGTGCCAGCATCCCAACAGGGTTTAACTATGGCTACACCTTC.

This rearrangement joins TRBV19 to TRBJ1-2, with a possible D match to TRBD1 (6 bases). Between the trimmed V and J ends, which lost 6 bases and 6 bases, there was a span of 17 bases. This CDR3 spans 14 amino acids. Germline V lookup: CDR1 LNHDA, CDR2 SQIVND (reference sequence). CDR3 region: CASSFSDGQNGYTF. CDR3 DNA: TGTGCCAGTAGCTTCTCCGACGGACAGAATGGCTACACCTTC.

This rearrangement joins TRBV4-2 to TRBJ2-7; 8 bases fit TRBD2. The CDR3 totals 18 residues. The V gene's germline CDR1 is LGHNA and CDR2 YNFKEQ. V was pared by 0 bases and J by 1 base, with 11 bases of the junction left unmatched. CDR3 in amino acids: CASSQDQWPGTSSYEQYF. As DNA, the CDR3 is TGTGCCAGCAGCCAAGACCAATGGCCCGGGACTAGTTCCTACGAGCAGTACTTC.

For this clone: Other nucleotide sequences from this sample produce the same CDR3. The V gene is TRBV18, the J gene TRBJ2-7; possible D gene TRBD1, 6 bases. V gave up 0 bases and J gave up 2 bases, with 8 bases separating them. The CDR3 is 14 residues long. From germline, CDR1 is KGHSH and CDR2 LQKENI. CDR3 amino acids: CASSPPAGAYEQYF. The CDR3 DNA reads as TGTGCCAGCTCACCACCTGCAGGGGCCTACGAGCAGTACTTC.

Only a few counts were recorded for this clone. This sequence joins TRBV19 and TRBJ1-1, with D possibly being TRBD1 (6 bases). This CDR3 comprises 14 residues. V shed 5 bases and J shed 1 base, with 11 bases lying between them. CDR1 is LNHDA, CDR2 SQIVND, per germline (reference sequence). This CDR3 reads CASSSGHPNTEAFF. DNA for the CDR3: TGTGCCAGTAGTTCGGGACACCCGAACACTGAAGCTTTCTTT.